This T cell receptor (beta chain) was retrieved from a study of T cells in Graves' hyperthyroidism and ophthalmopathy. General study findings and limits: The model anticipated ophthalmopathy a median approximately six months pre-onset.

For this clonotype: Its matching antigen is unknown.

RNA transcripts served as the template for amplifying TCR beta CDR3 regions. The TCR CDR3 was amplified in a first-round RT-PCR using the HTBI primer set. TCRdb recomputed calls from the multiplex PCR reads with MiXCR, one row per CDR3 protein. The data show about 250,000 distinct CDR3 sequences, 22% seen once. Source material: blood. This TCR was recovered from a man aged 25 to 40 with Graves' ophthalmopathy.

The chain's CDR3 is CAWSVLGQFNQPQHF. CDR3 nucleotide sequence: TGTGCCTGGAGTGTATTGGGGCAGTTCAATCAGCCCCAGCATTTT. The chain has TRBV30 and TRBJ1-5, with D possibly being TRBD1 (5 bases). Germline V lookup: CDR1 GTSNPN, CDR2 SVGIG (reference sequence). V lost 0 bases to trimming and J lost 3 bases, with 12 bases between them. This CDR3 has 15 residues. Looking up the rest from reference TRBV30 and TRBJ1-5 gives the full variable domain: SQTIHQWPATLVQPVGSPLSLECTVEGTSNPNLYWYRQAAGRGLQLLFYSVGIGQISSEVPQNLSASRPQDRQFILSSKKLLLSDSGFYLCAWSVLGQFNQPQHFGDGTRLSIL.